The 27 T cell receptor beta chains below all came from one sample that was sequenced in a study of blood T cell repertoires in COVID-19. The data were produced by immunoSEQ multiplex PCR, yet TCRdb's version contains in-frame clones alone and is incomplete. The sample carries approximately 170,000 clones, around 84% recorded once. The sample taken for sequencing was peripheral blood. The receptor set was obtained from a woman of 80 years or more with acute or convalescent COVID-19.

The gene calls are TRBV6-2 or TRBV6-3 and TRBJ2-3, with 7 nucleotides matching TRBD1. V dropped 0 bases and J dropped 5; count of bases not matched to a gene: 8. This CDR3 is built from 16 residues. Germline CDR1 MNHEY, CDR2 SVGEGT. Written as DNA, the CDR3 is TGTGCCAGCAGTTACTCGACAAGGGGGCTGGAAGATACGCAGTATTTT. Encoded protein: CASSYSTRGLEDTQYF.

The J gene is TRBJ2-1, the V gene TRBV5-6; tentative D call: TRBD1 (5 bases). In germline, CDR1 is SGHDT, CDR2 YYEEEE. CDR3 size: 15 residues. V shed 4 bases and J shed 6 bases, with 17 bases lying between them. This CDR3 reads CASSRRVGAANEQFF. For the CDR3, the DNA is TGTGCCAGCAGCCGCCGGGTAGGGGCGGCCAATGAGCAGTTCTTC.

The chain recombines TRBV2 with TRBJ2-7, with 7 bases fitting TRBD1. V was clipped by 4 bases and J by 2 bases; unmatched bases: 5. Per the germline V gene, CDR1 is SNHLY and CDR2 is FYNNEI. The CDR3 loop spans 14 amino acids. CDR3 region: CASSVVDRPYEQYF. The CDR3 DNA reads as TGTGCCAGCAGTGTTGTGGACAGGCCCTACGAGCAGTACTTC.

The J gene is TRBJ2-2, the V gene TRBV24-1, with D perhaps TRBD1 (6 bases). CDR1 is KGHDR and CDR2 is SFDVKD in the germline V gene. Trimming shortened V by 5 bases and J by 7 bases, and 31 bases separated the two germline ends. This CDR3 comprises 20 residues. The CDR3 DNA reads as TGTGCCACCAGTGGCACCACAGGGAGCGCTACACCCTTCACGAGCGGGGAGCTGTTTTTT. This gives the protein CATSGTTGSATPFTSGELFF.

CDR3 bases: TGTGCCAGCAGCCGCCAGGGACTCACTTACAATGAGCAGTTCTTC. As protein: CASSRQGLTYNEQFF. J is TRBJ2-1 and V is TRBV3-1 (or the pseudogene TRBV3-2); TRBD2 is a possible D gene (6 bases). The CDR3 covers 15 residues. Germline values: CDR1 LGHDT, CDR2 YNNKEL (reference sequence). The V and J ends lost 4 bases and 4 bases respectively, with 14 bases between them.

The chain links TRBV7-9 to TRBJ2-1; 8 nucleotides line up with TRBD1. Germline CDR1 SEHNR, CDR2 FQNEAQ (reference sequence). Unmatched junction bases numbered 13, after V lost 5 bases and J lost 7 bases. This CDR3 has 16 residues. The DNA for the CDR3 is TGTGCCAGCAGCACCTCGGCAGGACAGGGAGGAAATGAGCAGTTCTTC. Its translation is CASSTSAGQGGNEQFF.

The sample holds a few counts of this clone. V usage is TRBV7-8 and J usage is TRBJ1-1; no reliable D call. Between the trimmed V and J ends, which lost 5 bases and 4 bases, there was a span of 11 bases. This CDR3 region has 13 residues. The V gene's germline CDR1 is SGHVS and CDR2 FQNEAQ. In DNA, the CDR3 is TGTGCCAGCAGCCCAACCCCGAGCACTGAAGCTTTCTTT. It is translated as CASSPTPSTEAFF.

The chain uses TRBV5-1 and TRBJ2-3; 7 positions match TRBD1. The CDR3 loop spans 15 amino acids. V lost 4 bases, J lost 1 base, and 6 bases stayed unmatched. Germline V gene data show CDR1 as SGHRS and CDR2 as YFSETQ. CDR3 bases: TGCGCCAGCAGCCGACGACAGGGTGGCACAGATACGCAGTATTTT. As protein: CASSRRQGGTDTQYF. Full variable domain (remainder filled in from reference TRBV5-1 and TRBJ2-3): KAGVTQTPRYLIKTRGQQVTLSCSPISGHRSVSWYQQTPGQGLQFLFEYFSETQRNKGNFPGRFSGRQFSNSRSEMNVSTLELGDSALYLCASSRRQGGTDTQYFGPGTRLTVL.

The chain recombines TRBV4-2 with TRBJ2-1; tentative D call: TRBD2 (6 bases). CDR3 size: 15 residues. Trimming took 1 base from V and 5 from J, leaving 12 bases between them. The germline V gene has CDR1 LGHNA and CDR2 YNFKEQ. CDR3 residues: CASSQVGGRNNEQFF. CDR3 DNA sequence: TGTGCCAGCAGCCAAGTCGGGGGTCGTAACAATGAGCAGTTCTTC.

In the case of this clone: A much larger clone lies a single base off, so this may be a read error. The chain joins TRBV7-6 to TRBJ2-7; D remains ambiguous. CDR3 length: 13 amino acids. V lost 1 base and J 4 bases, leaving 8 bases between the germline ends. Germline V gene data show CDR1 as SGHVS and CDR2 as FNYEAQ. The CDR3 sequence is CASSLGAGYEQYF. Written as DNA, the CDR3 is TGTGCCAGCAGCTTAGGAGCCGGGTACGAGCAGTACTTC.

This clone was seen a handful of times. The CDR3 region is CASSSPMTEVGTYNEQFF. CDR3 bases: TGTGCCAGCAGCTCCCCCATGACAGAAGTCGGTACCTACAATGAGCAGTTCTTC. This chain joins TRBV7-2 and TRBJ2-1, with D tentatively TRBD1 (5 bases). Germline V gene sequence: CDR1 SGHTA, CDR2 FQGNSA. The CDR3 sequence is 18 residues long. Trimming took 4 bases from V and 2 from J, leaving 21 bases between them.

V and J are TRBV9 and TRBJ2-3; TRBD1 might be the D (6 bases). The germline V gene has CDR1 SGDLS and CDR2 YYNGEE. V shed 0 bases and J shed 5 bases, with 19 bases lying between them. This CDR3 is built from 17 residues. CDR3 nucleotide sequence: TGTGCCAGCAGCGTAGGTGCACAGGGATTGACCTTAGATACGCAGTATTTT. Protein product: CASSVGAQGLTLDTQYF.

This clone was recorded only once. The chain combines TRBV6-2 or TRBV6-3 with TRBJ1-6, with a possible D match to TRBD1 (6 bases). The germline V gene encodes CDR1 MNHEY and CDR2 SVGEGT. The CDR3 extends over 15 amino acids. The ends were cut back, 6 bases at V and 3 bases at J, with 12 bases in the middle. CDR3 DNA: TGTGCCAGCAGCCTCGGCAGGGGCTATAATTCACCCCTCCACTTT. Translating gives CASSLGRGYNSPLHF.

The V and J genes are TRBV6-5 and TRBJ1-2; 7 positions agree with TRBD1. Trimming cost V 8 bases and J 4 bases; bases outside gene matches: 10. CDR3 length: 14 amino acids. Germline CDR1 MNHEY, CDR2 SVGAGI. CDR3 coding DNA: TGTGCCAGCGGGGGAACAGGGGACGCCTATGGCTACACCTTC. Residues: CASGGTGDAYGYTF.

The chain joins TRBV5-8 to TRBJ2-7, with D maybe TRBD2 (6 bases). The CDR3 loop spans 14 amino acids. From germline, CDR1 is SGHTS and CDR2 YDEGEE. V lost 5 bases and J lost 2, with 14 bases in between. The CDR3 here is CASSFGGATYEQYF. In DNA, the CDR3 is TGTGCCAGCAGTTTTGGCGGGGCAACCTACGAGCAGTACTTC.

The chain recombines TRBV3-1 (or the pseudogene TRBV3-2) with TRBJ2-2, with 12 bases aligning to TRBD2. CDR1 is LGHDT and CDR2 is YNNKEL in the germline V gene (reference sequence). Unmatched junction bases numbered 2, after V lost 4 bases and J lost 5 bases. The CDR3 consists of 15 residues. CDR3 amino acids: CASSLGLAGTGELFF. CDR3 in DNA: TGTGCCAGCAGCCTCGGACTAGCGGGAACCGGGGAGCTGTTTTTT.

The chain carries TRBV3-1 (or the pseudogene TRBV3-2) and TRBJ2-7, with a tentative D call TRBD2 (5 bases). Looked up from germline, CDR1 is LGHDT and CDR2 is YNNKEL (reference sequence). The CDR3 extends over 14 amino acids. V gave up 4 bases and J gave up 2 bases, with 12 bases separating them. CDR3 DNA sequence: TGTGCCAGCAGCCCCCTTACCGGGACCTACGAGCAGTACTTC. Its translation is CASSPLTGTYEQYF.

This CDR3 reads CASSSTGEGGYGYTF. The CDR3 region has the DNA TGTGCCAGCAGCTCAACAGGGGAAGGAGGGTATGGCTACACCTTC. J is TRBJ1-2 and V is TRBV7-2; 7 bases align to TRBD1. V lost 4 bases, J lost 5 bases, and 10 bases stayed unmatched. CDR3 size: 15 residues. Germline CDR1 SGHTA, CDR2 FQGNSA.

The chain recombines TRBV5-5 with TRBJ2-7; 7 bases are shared with TRBD1. The CDR3 spans 14 residues. Germline CDR1 is SGHKS and CDR2 is YYEKEE (reference sequence). V was pared by 2 bases and J by 4 bases, with 6 bases of the junction left unmatched. This CDR3 is CASSLRGGRYEQYF. The CDR3 coding sequence is TGTGCCAGCAGCTTACGAGGGGGCCGGTACGAGCAGTACTTC.

This sequence joins TRBV6-5 and TRBJ2-1; tentatively, D is TRBD2 (6 bases). In germline, CDR1 is MNHEY, CDR2 SVGAGI. This CDR3 comprises 15 residues. V was pared by 8 bases and J by 0 bases, with 14 bases between. CDR3 nucleotide sequence: TGTGCCAGCCTCAAGGGACTTAACTCCTACAATGAGCAGTTCTTC. Protein product: CASLKGLNSYNEQFF.

The V and J genes are TRBV5-1 and TRBJ2-2; TRBD1 aligns across 8 bases. V trimming: 2 bases; J trimming: 5 bases; junction bases outside the gene matches: 8. CDR1 SGHRS and CDR2 YFSETQ come from the germline V gene. The CDR3 is made up of 16 amino acids. CDR3 DNA sequence: TGCGCCAGCAGCTTTTCCAGGACAGGGCGGACCGGGGAGCTGTTTTTT. Translated: CASSFSRTGRTGELFF.

This chain connects TRBV6-5 to TRBJ1-4, with TRBD1 matching over 8 bases. J lost 8 bases, V lost 6 bases, and 8 bases had no gene match. Germline V gene sequence: CDR1 MNHEY, CDR2 SVGAGI. The CDR3 has 14 residues. The CDR3 DNA follows: TGTGCCAGCAGCCGACGATGGACAGGGGAAAAACTGTTTTTT. Protein: CASSRRWTGEKLFF.

The chain links TRBV4-1 to TRBJ1-1; D gene ambiguous. The germline gives CDR1 MGHRA, CDR2 YSYEKL. The CDR3 runs to 14 residues. Trimming left V 1 base short and J 5 bases short, with 11 bases between. This chain's CDR3 is CASSQVLEATEAFF. The DNA of the CDR3 is TGCGCCAGCAGCCAAGTCTTAGAGGCGACTGAAGCTTTCTTT.

This clone was detected a few times. The genes are TRBV19 and TRBJ2-7; possibly TRBD2 for D (6 bases). Deletions cut 8 bases from V and 3 bases from J, with 11 bases between. CDR1 and CDR2 (germline): LNHDA, SQIVND (reference sequence). The CDR3 spans 12 residues. CDR3 nucleotide sequence: TGTGCCAGTGGCCGGGGGAGCTACGAGCAGTACTTC. Amino acid sequence: CASGRGSYEQYF.

J is TRBJ2-2 and V is TRBV6-4; the match to TRBD1 covers 10 bases. The CDR3 runs to 15 residues. J gave up 4 bases and V 5 bases, and 4 bases lay outside the gene matches. Germline CDR1 and CDR2: MRHNA and SNTAGT. The CDR3 here is CASSLRTGGTGELFF. The CDR3 DNA sequence: TGTGCCAGCAGTTTGAGGACAGGGGGCACCGGGGAGCTGTTTTTT.

The rearrangement joins TRBV30 to TRBJ2-3, with D perhaps TRBD2 (5 bases). The V gene lost 1 base and the J gene lost 1 base, with 9 bases spanning the gap. Germline CDR1 GTSNPN, CDR2 SVGIG (reference sequence). The CDR3 has 14 amino acids. In nucleotides, the CDR3 is TGTGCCTGGAGTGGACAACTAGGCACAGATACGCAGTATTTT. Its translation is CAWSGQLGTDTQYF.

This chain uses TRBV3-1 (or the pseudogene TRBV3-2) with TRBJ1-3; D remains unclear. V lost 4 bases, J lost 5 bases, and 9 bases lay in between. Germline V gene data show CDR1 as LGHDT and CDR2 as YNNKEL (reference sequence). The length of the CDR3 is 13 residues. This chain's CDR3 is CASSPGERNTIYF. DNA of the CDR3: TGTGCCAGCAGCCCCGGAGAACGAAACACCATATATTTT.